Listed here are 6 T cell receptor beta chains from one sample, sequenced in a study of T-cell memory formation after mild COVID-19. One entry per CDR3 protein, called by TCRdb with MiXCR from the 5' RACE reads. The table has 250,000 to 350,000 distinct CDR3 sequences, 15% to 20% seen once. Material: PBMCs or a T cell subset sorted from them (not recorded which). The receptors here all came from a man aged 18 to 35 who had mild COVID-19 (a few samples of this study predate the infection). Cell type and time point are not known.

Ten or more counts support this clonotype. The V call is TRBV6-2 or TRBV6-3, the J call TRBJ2-7, with D possibly TRBD2 on 6 matching bases. Deletions cut 0 bases from V and 0 bases from J, with 6 bases between. In germline, CDR1 is MNHEY, CDR2 SVGEGT. This CDR3 contains 14 residues. CDR3 in amino acids: CASSYSTSSYEQYV. The CDR3 DNA reads TGTGCCAGCAGTTACTCGACTAGCTCCTACGAGCAGTACGTC.

This clonotype was picked up many times. This chain connects TRBV20-1 to TRBJ1-6; TRBD1 matches at 9 bases. This CDR3 region has 15 residues. Per germline, CDR1 DFQATT and CDR2 SNEGSKA (reference sequence). V lost 6 bases and J lost 10; bases outside the gene matches: 13. CDR3 region: CSATGTGLLLSPLHF. The CDR3, as DNA: TGCAGTGCAACCGGGACAGGGCTCCTCTTATCACCCCTCCACTTT.

This clonotype was detected only a few times. A much more abundant neighbour one base away suggests this may be a read error. The V gene is TRBV7-2, the J gene TRBJ2-7; D unclear. The CDR3 consists of 11 residues. The ends were cut back, 5 bases at V and 2 bases at J, with 4 bases in the middle. Germline V gene lookup returns CDR1 SGHTA and CDR2 FQGNSA. CDR3 coding DNA: TGTGCCAGCAGCCCGACCTACGAGCAGTACTTC. It specifies CASSPTYEQYF.

The chain recombines TRBV12-3 or TRBV12-4 with TRBJ2-1; D not certain. The CDR3 contains 11 residues. Trimming pared 4 bases from V and 10 bases from J, leaving 8 bases between. CDR3 coding DNA: TGTGCCAGCAGTTCGGGCGCCGAGCAGTTCTTC. Residues: CASSSGAEQFF.

This clonotype was counted many times. The V call is TRBV9, the J call TRBJ1-6; TRBD1 might be the D (6 bases). This CDR3 is built from 13 residues. V lost 6 bases, J lost 11 bases, and 15 bases lay in between. CDR1 is SGDLS, CDR2 YYNGEE, per germline. Here the CDR3 reads CASTITGSTPLHF. In DNA, the CDR3 is TGTGCCAGCACTATTACAGGGTCTACACCCCTCCACTTT.

This clonotype was seen a few times. This sequence joins TRBV20-1 and TRBJ1-1, with 11 nucleotides matching TRBD1. CDR3 length equals 16 residues. Germline V CDR1 and CDR2: DFQATT, SNEGSKA (reference sequence). CDR3 DNA: TGCGTAGGATCCGGGACAGGGGGGGGGAAGGTCACTGAAGCTTTCTTT. Its translation: CVGSGTGGGKVTEAFF.